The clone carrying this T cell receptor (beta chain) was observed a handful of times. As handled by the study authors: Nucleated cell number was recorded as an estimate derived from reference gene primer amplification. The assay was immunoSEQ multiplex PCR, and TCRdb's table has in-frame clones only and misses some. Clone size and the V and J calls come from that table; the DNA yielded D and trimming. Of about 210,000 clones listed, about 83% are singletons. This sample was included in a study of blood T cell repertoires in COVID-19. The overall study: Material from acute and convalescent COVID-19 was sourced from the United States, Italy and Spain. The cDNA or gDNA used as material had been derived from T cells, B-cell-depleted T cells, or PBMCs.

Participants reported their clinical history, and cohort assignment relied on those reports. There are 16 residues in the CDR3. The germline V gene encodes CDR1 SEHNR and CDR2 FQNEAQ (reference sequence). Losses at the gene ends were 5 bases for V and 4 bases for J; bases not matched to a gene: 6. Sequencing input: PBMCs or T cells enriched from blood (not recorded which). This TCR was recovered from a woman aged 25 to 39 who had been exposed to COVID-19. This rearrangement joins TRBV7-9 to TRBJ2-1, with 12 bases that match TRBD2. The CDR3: CASSPSSGGAYNEQFF. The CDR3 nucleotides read TGTGCCAGCAGCCCCTCTAGCGGGGGGGCTTACAATGAGCAGTTCTTC.